This is a list of T cell receptor beta chains from one sample in a study of T cell responses to AZD1222 COVID-19 vaccine. The repertoire was sequenced with immunoSEQ multiplex PCR; TCRdb's copy has only in-frame clones and lacks some. Of 150,000 or so clones listed, roughly 90% are singletons. The sample was peripheral blood, taken on day 0 of MenACWY control vaccination. The receptor set was obtained from an adult in good health. CDR3s include the opening cysteine and the closing phenylalanine or tryptophan. The D gene is left open where the match is weak. Rows may omit the clone size; those that give it use once, few, many or a size class.

v_call: TRBV28
clone_size: -
d_call: -
j_call: TRBJ1-1
cdr3_aa: CASSLGRAAFF
cdr3_nt: TGTGCCAGCAGTTTAGGCAGGGCGGCTTTCTTT

v_call: TRBV7-7
clone_size: -
d_call: -
j_call: TRBJ2-1
cdr3_aa: CASSPIILGESVYNEQFF
cdr3_nt: TGTGCTAGCAGCCCTATTATTTTGGGAGAGAGTGTGTACAATGAGCAGTTCTTC

v_call: TRBV6-2/TRBV6-3
clone_size: -
d_call: -
j_call: TRBJ1-2
cdr3_aa: CASSPGKSSYTF
cdr3_nt: TGTGCCAGCAGCCCTGGAAAGTCCTCCTACACCTTC

v_call: TRBV19
clone_size: -
d_call: TRBD2
j_call: TRBJ2-5
cdr3_aa: CASNPLAGGSETQYF
cdr3_nt: TGTGCCAGTAATCCCCTAGCGGGAGGGTCAGAGACCCAGTACTTC

v_call: TRBV9
clone_size: -
d_call: -
j_call: TRBJ1-6
cdr3_aa: CASSVGTFAYNSPLHF
cdr3_nt: TGTGCCAGCAGCGTTGGGACTTTTGCCTATAATTCACCCCTCCACTTT

v_call: TRBV18
clone_size: once
d_call: -
j_call: TRBJ1-3
cdr3_aa: CASSPDTNSGNTIYF
cdr3_nt: TGTGCCAGCTCCCCAGACACTAACTCTGGAAACACCATATATTTT

v_call: TRBV19
clone_size: -
d_call: -
j_call: TRBJ1-4
cdr3_aa: CATDNGSSTNEKLFF
cdr3_nt: TGTGCCACCGATAATGGTAGTTCAACTAATGAAAAACTGTTTTTT

v_call: TRBV29-1
clone_size: -
d_call: -
j_call: TRBJ1-1
cdr3_aa: CSVKFSQDTEAFF
cdr3_nt: TGCAGCGTCAAATTTAGTCAGGACACTGAAGCTTTCTTT

v_call: TRBV6-4
clone_size: -
d_call: TRBD2
j_call: TRBJ2-1
cdr3_aa: CASSDSAGLAGPPGEQFF
cdr3_nt: TGTGCCAGCAGTGACTCTGCGGGGCTAGCGGGACCCCCAGGGGAGCAGTTCTTC

v_call: TRBV5-4
clone_size: few
d_call: TRBD1
j_call: TRBJ1-3
cdr3_aa: CASSGGQGAGNTIYF
cdr3_nt: TGTGCCAGCAGCGGGGGACAGGGGGCTGGAAACACCATATATTTT

v_call: TRBV5-1
clone_size: -
d_call: -
j_call: TRBJ1-6
cdr3_aa: CASSLDAAAGSPLHF
cdr3_nt: TGCGCCAGCAGCTTGGACGCGGCTGCGGGTTCACCCCTCCACTTT

v_call: TRBV6-1
clone_size: -
d_call: TRBD1
j_call: TRBJ1-2
cdr3_aa: CASSDRQGAAYGYTF
cdr3_nt: TGTGCCAGCAGTGATCGACAGGGGGCGGCCTATGGCTACACCTTC

v_call: TRBV14
clone_size: once
d_call: TRBD1
j_call: TRBJ2-1
cdr3_aa: CASSQLQGQGVGRRNEQFF
cdr3_nt: TGTGCCAGCAGCCAACTTCAGGGGCAGGGGGTCGGTCGGAGGAATGAGCAGTTCTTC

v_call: TRBV30
clone_size: -
d_call: TRBD2
j_call: TRBJ2-7
cdr3_aa: CAWTTSGSGGQYF
cdr3_nt: TGTGCCTGGACCACTAGCGGGAGCGGTGGGCAGTACTTC

v_call: TRBV24-1
clone_size: -
d_call: TRBD1
j_call: TRBJ2-6
cdr3_aa: CATSGVTGTASGANVLTF
cdr3_nt: TGTGCCACCAGTGGGGTGACAGGGACCGCCTCTGGGGCCAACGTCCTGACTTTC

v_call: TRBV7-3
clone_size: -
d_call: -
j_call: TRBJ1-2
cdr3_aa: CASSENGLRGYTF
cdr3_nt: TGTGCCAGCAGCGAAAATGGACTACGGGGCTACACCTTC

v_call: TRBV6-6
clone_size: -
d_call: -
j_call: TRBJ2-1
cdr3_aa: CASRVRNEQFF
cdr3_nt: TGTGCCAGCAGAGTACGTAATGAGCAGTTCTTC

v_call: TRBV7-3
clone_size: few
d_call: -
j_call: TRBJ1-1
cdr3_aa: CASSASGGTEAFF
cdr3_nt: TGTGCCAGCAGCGCCTCGGGGGGCACTGAAGCTTTCTTT

v_call: TRBV4-1
clone_size: -
d_call: -
j_call: TRBJ1-3
cdr3_aa: CASSQGGPGNTIYF
cdr3_nt: TGCGCCAGCAGCCAAGGGGGGCCTGGAAACACCATATATTTT

v_call: TRBV2
clone_size: -
d_call: -
j_call: TRBJ1-2
cdr3_aa: CASRVDSEIMDGYTF
cdr3_nt: TGTGCCAGCAGGGTTGACAGCGAGATTATGGATGGCTACACCTTC

v_call: TRBV3-1/TRBV3-2
clone_size: -
d_call: TRBD1
j_call: TRBJ1-1
cdr3_aa: CASSYDREITEAFF
cdr3_nt: TGTGCCAGCAGCTACGACAGGGAGATCACTGAAGCTTTCTTT

v_call: TRBV24-1
clone_size: -
d_call: -
j_call: TRBJ1-4
cdr3_aa: CATSDPGQTGEKLFF
cdr3_nt: TGTGCCACCAGTGACCCGGGACAAACGGGTGAAAAACTGTTTTTT

v_call: TRBV12-3/TRBV12-4
clone_size: -
d_call: TRBD1
j_call: TRBJ2-5
cdr3_aa: CASRSTRGETQYF
cdr3_nt: TGTGCCAGCAGATCTACCAGGGGGGAGACCCAGTACTTC

v_call: TRBV28
clone_size: -
d_call: -
j_call: TRBJ2-1
cdr3_aa: CASSSPAGLSYNEQFF
cdr3_nt: TGTGCCAGCAGTTCGCCGGCGGGGCTATCCTACAATGAGCAGTTCTTC

v_call: TRBV7-8
clone_size: -
d_call: TRBD1
j_call: TRBJ1-4
cdr3_aa: CASSSFRGREKLFF
cdr3_nt: TGTGCCAGCAGCTCCTTCAGGGGGCGGGAAAAACTGTTTTTT

v_call: TRBV6-5
clone_size: -
d_call: TRBD1
j_call: TRBJ1-2
cdr3_aa: CASSYVQGAAAYGYTF
cdr3_nt: TGTGCCAGCAGTTACGTTCAGGGGGCCGCGGCCTATGGCTACACCTTC

v_call: TRBV18
clone_size: -
d_call: -
j_call: TRBJ1-1
cdr3_aa: CASSQSNTEAFF
cdr3_nt: TGTGCCAGCTCACAATCGAACACTGAAGCTTTCTTT

v_call: TRBV11-2
clone_size: -
d_call: TRBD1
j_call: TRBJ1-2
cdr3_aa: CASSSTWDRGRKTYGYTF
cdr3_nt: TGTGCCAGCAGCTCGACCTGGGACAGGGGGCGGAAGACATATGGCTACACCTTC

v_call: TRBV6-1
clone_size: -
d_call: TRBD2
j_call: TRBJ2-7
cdr3_aa: CASSELAGYEQYF
cdr3_nt: TGTGCCAGCAGTGAACTAGCGGGATACGAGCAGTACTTC

v_call: TRBV4-1
clone_size: -
d_call: TRBD2
j_call: TRBJ2-3
cdr3_aa: CASSQPGLAGGRSSTDTQYF
cdr3_nt: TGCGCCAGCAGCCAGCCGGGACTAGCGGGGGGACGATCTAGCACAGATACGCAGTATTTT

v_call: TRBV20-1
clone_size: -
d_call: -
j_call: TRBJ2-3
cdr3_aa: CSASGELDTDTQYF
cdr3_nt: TGCAGTGCTAGTGGGGAGTTGGACACAGATACGCAGTATTTT

v_call: TRBV5-4
clone_size: few
d_call: TRBD1
j_call: TRBJ2-3
cdr3_aa: CASSQGQQTDTQYF
cdr3_nt: TGTGCCAGCAGCCAGGGACAGCAGACAGATACGCAGTATTTT

v_call: TRBV4-1
clone_size: -
d_call: TRBD1
j_call: TRBJ2-6
cdr3_aa: CASSQDQTGTAGADVLTF
cdr3_nt: TGCGCCAGCAGCCAGGACCAAACCGGGACAGCTGGGGCCGACGTCCTGACTTTC

v_call: TRBV9
clone_size: -
d_call: -
j_call: TRBJ1-2
cdr3_aa: CASSTLSGGGGSGYTF
cdr3_nt: TGTGCCAGCAGCACCCTCAGTGGGGGGGGCGGCTCTGGCTACACCTTC

v_call: TRBV28
clone_size: -
d_call: -
j_call: TRBJ1-1
cdr3_aa: CASSQSRARNTEAFF
cdr3_nt: TGTGCCAGCAGCCAAAGCAGGGCCCGGAACACTGAAGCTTTCTTT

v_call: TRBV5-5
clone_size: -
d_call: TRBD1
j_call: TRBJ2-1
cdr3_aa: CASSLELGDRGRNEQFF
cdr3_nt: TGTGCCAGCAGCTTGGAATTGGGGGACAGGGGGCGGAATGAGCAGTTCTTC

v_call: TRBV13
clone_size: -
d_call: -
j_call: TRBJ2-7
cdr3_aa: CASSLAPPGSSSEQYF
cdr3_nt: TGTGCCAGCAGCTTAGCCCCACCAGGGTCATCCTCCGAGCAGTACTTC